This T cell receptor beta chain was observed in a study of T cells in Graves' hyperthyroidism and ophthalmopathy. Study as a whole: Blood from the periphery was taken at initial diagnosis, before any treatment.

This clonotype was counted many times. The CDR3 spans 17 residues. V gave up 3 bases and J gave up 4 bases; unmatched junction bases: 4. Germline loops: CDR1 LNHDA, CDR2 SQIVND (reference sequence). The investigators amplified TCR beta CDR3 regions from RNA transcripts. First-round RT-PCR with HTBI primers amplified the TCR CDR3 region. TCRdb reprocessed the multiplex PCR reads via MiXCR and lists one record per CDR3 protein. The table has a few hundred thousand distinct CDR3 sequences, roughly 15% seen once. The study enrolled patients aged 18 to 65 with newly diagnosed hyperthyroidism of under 2 months' duration.

The source of this sequence is a woman aged 40 to 50 with Graves' hyperthyroidism that later progressed to Graves' ophthalmopathy. Sequencing used blood. The chain is built from TRBV19 and TRBJ2-1, with 15 bases aligning to TRBD2. For the CDR3, the DNA is TGTGCCAGTAGTATCGGACTAGCGGGAGGGCCTTACAATGAGCAGTTCTTC. Amino acid sequence: CASSIGLAGGPYNEQFF.